The clone carrying this TCR beta chain was picked up many times. Antigen: not known. The junction departs from the called germline gene at one end, perhaps through a read error. The data are from a study of neurological immune-mediated disorders. Overall study findings and caveats: In HTLV-1-associated myelopathy, TCR clonal expansion was greatest, and in multiple sclerosis it was least, below healthy controls. None of the CDR3 amino acid sequences found in expanded clones was shared across subjects. This suggests that the TCR-beta repertoires were private in all groups.

A single run covered 15-18 subjects with over 200 million TCR-beta sequences. TCRdb analysed the 5' RACE reads with MiXCR anew, one entry per CDR3 protein. The sample has approximately 19,000 distinct CDR3 sequences; roughly 15% are singletons. CDR3 length: 15 amino acids. Per germline, CDR1 SGHTA and CDR2 FQGNSA. The unsorted libraries originated from 2 million PBMCs that had been stored at -80 C. The sequenced sample was PBMCs. The genes are TRBV7-2 and TRBJ2-3; TRBD2 might be the D (6 bases). This sequence originates from a female donor with HTLV-1-associated myelopathy (HAM/TSP). CDR3 sequence reads: CANSLAPGGTDTQYF. The CDR3 DNA reads TGTGCCAACAGCTTAGCCCCGGGGGGCACAGATACGCAGTATTTT.